These 11 T cell receptor beta chains were all obtained from the same sample, sequenced in a study of blood T cell repertoires in COVID-19. Data came from immunoSEQ multiplex PCR; TCRdb stores just in-frame clones and leaves some out. This sample has over 25,000 clones, with roughly 88% found just once. The sequencing sample was made of peripheral blood. These TCRs come from a human donor in a cohort sampled during active COVID-19.

This clone has just a few counts. The chain carries TRBV5-6 and TRBJ2-1, with a weak D call TRBD1 (5 bases). CDR3 length: 17 residues. Trimming stripped 0 bases from V and 2 bases from J, with 15 bases between. Germline values: CDR1 SGHDT, CDR2 YYEEEE. CDR3 region: CASSLEDHRLTYNEQFF. The CDR3 nucleotides read TGTGCCAGCAGCTTGGAGGATCACAGGCTTACCTACAATGAGCAGTTCTTC.

V usage is TRBV6-2 or TRBV6-3 and J usage is TRBJ2-7; unclear D gene. The V end was cut by 4 bases, the J end by 2 bases, with 6 bases between. Germline V lookup: CDR1 MNHEY, CDR2 SVGEGT. This CDR3 spans 12 amino acids. CDR3 in amino acids: CASSSQTYEQYF. Here the CDR3 DNA reads TGTGCCAGCAGTTCCCAGACCTACGAGCAGTACTTC.

The J gene is TRBJ2-7, the V gene TRBV18; the D gene is possibly TRBD2 (5 bases). Trimming removed 5 bases from V and 3 bases from J, with 11 bases in between. The length of the CDR3 is 13 residues. Germline CDR1 is KGHSH and CDR2 is LQKENI. Written as DNA, the CDR3 is TGTGCCAGCTCAGAGGCCCGGGGCTACGAGCAGTACTTC. Its translation is CASSEARGYEQYF. Full variable domain (remainder filled in from reference TRBV18 and TRBJ2-7): NAGVMQNPRHLVRRRGQEARLRCSPMKGHSHVYWYRQLPEEGLKFMVYLQKENIIDESGMPKERFSAEFPKEGPSILRIQQVVRGDSAAYFCASSEARGYEQYFGPGTRLTVT.

The chain combines TRBV19 with TRBJ1-1, with D perhaps matching TRBD1 (5 bases). From germline, CDR1 is LNHDA and CDR2 SQIVND (reference sequence). CDR3 length: 13 residues. V lost 8 bases and J 1 base, leaving 11 bases between the germline ends. The DNA of the CDR3 is TGTGCCAGTGCGGGACGGTCGAACACTGAAGCTTTCTTT. This gives the protein CASAGRSNTEAFF.

The J gene is TRBJ2-1, the V gene TRBV7-9, with 12 positions matching TRBD2. Losses at the gene ends were 1 base for V and 8 bases for J; bases not matched to a gene: 6. CDR1 is SEHNR and CDR2 is FQNEAQ in the germline V gene (reference sequence). The CDR3 totals 16 residues. As DNA, the CDR3 is TGTGCCAGCAGCTTAGTCCCTAGCGGGGGGGGCCATGAGCAGTTCTTC. Protein: CASSLVPSGGGHEQFF.

V usage is TRBV18 and J usage is TRBJ1-1; perhaps TRBD1 as D (6 bases). The V end was cut by 8 bases, the J end by 1 base, with 8 bases between. The germline V gene encodes CDR1 KGHSH and CDR2 LQKENI. This CDR3 region has 12 residues. CDR3 DNA: TGTGCCAGCCGAGGGGGGAACACTGAAGCTTTCTTT. Its translation: CASRGGNTEAFF.

This rearrangement joins TRBV5-6 to TRBJ2-7, with 7 bases lining up with TRBD1. Losses at the gene ends were 5 bases for V and 2 bases for J; bases not matched to a gene: 4. The CDR3 is 13 residues long. Germline V gives CDR1 SGHDT, CDR2 YYEEEE. This CDR3 is CASSPGQTYEQYF. DNA of the CDR3: TGTGCCAGCAGTCCGGGACAGACCTACGAGCAGTACTTC.

This clone was seen once. V usage is TRBV18 and J usage is TRBJ1-1; D ambiguous. V was trimmed by 2 bases and J by 1 base, leaving 8 bases between them. CDR1 and CDR2 from the germline V gene are KGHSH and LQKENI. The CDR3 sequence is 14 residues long. The CDR3: CASSPYSANTEAFF. The CDR3 DNA reads as TGTGCCAGCTCACCATACAGTGCGAACACTGAAGCTTTCTTT. The variable domain in full, with the rest retrieved from reference TRBV18 and TRBJ1-1, is NAGVMQNPRHLVRRRGQEARLRCSPMKGHSHVYWYRQLPEEGLKFMVYLQKENIIDESGMPKERFSAEFPKEGPSILRIQQVVRGDSAAYFCASSPYSANTEAFFGQGTRLTVV.

This clone appeared once. CDR3 sequence reads: CAIRGSGQVYEQYF. The CDR3 coding sequence is TGTGCCATCAGGGGGTCGGGACAAGTCTACGAGCAGTACTTC. The V call is TRBV10-3, the J call TRBJ2-7; D might be TRBD1 (6 bases). This CDR3 spans 14 amino acids. The ends were cut back, 6 bases at V and 3 bases at J, with 15 bases in the middle. Germline V gives CDR1 ENHRY, CDR2 SYGVKD.

The chain has TRBV6-5 and TRBJ1-2; D remains unclear. Germline V gene lookup returns CDR1 MNHEY and CDR2 SVGAGI. V was clipped by 5 bases and J by 8 bases, with 9 bases between them. This CDR3 spans 11 amino acids. In nucleotides, the CDR3 is TGTGCCAGCAGTCCCGGTCGGGGCTACACCTTC. Its translation: CASSPGRGYTF.

This CDR3 reads CASSWHETQYF. The CDR3, as DNA: TGTGCCAGCAGTTGGCACGAGACCCAGTACTTC. The chain uses TRBV2 and TRBJ2-5; D unresolved. CDR1 is SNHLY and CDR2 is FYNNEI in the germline V gene. V lost 5 bases and J 5 bases, leaving 6 bases between the germline ends. This CDR3 contains 11 residues.